These 21 T cell receptor beta chains came from one sample sequenced in a study of shared clonotypes between healthy human individuals. TCRdb keeps only in-frame clones here, not all; method: immunoSEQ multiplex PCR. The sample shows millions of clones, under 95% of them seen only once. Naive CD8 isolation took CD45RO-negative cells positively selected for CCR7 and excluded terminally differentiated effector memory CD45RA+ cells. The sample was naive CD8+ T cells from PBMCs. These TCRs come from a man between 18 and 35 years old in good health. Some clones in this sample may be carry-over from other donors' samples.

This chain joins TRBV6-5 and TRBJ1-2, with D possibly matching TRBD1 (5 bases). CDR3 size: 14 residues. Trimming removed 2 bases at V and 10 bases at J, with 17 bases between. CDR1 and CDR2 from the germline V gene are MNHEY and SVGAGI. CDR3 in DNA: TGTGCCAGCAGTTACGGAACCGAAAGGGGTTTCTACACCTTC. It yields the protein CASSYGTERGFYTF.

The V gene is TRBV18, the J gene TRBJ2-7, with 9 bases identical to TRBD1. Germline lookup yields CDR1 KGHSH and CDR2 LQKENI. This CDR3 comprises 17 residues. With V trimmed by 0 bases and J by 1 base, 7 bases remained unmatched. The chain's CDR3 is CASSPPWDRDTSYEQYF. The CDR3 DNA follows: TGTGCCAGCTCACCACCTTGGGACAGGGACACTTCCTACGAGCAGTACTTC.

This clone occurred once. J is TRBJ1-1 and V is TRBV19; D is possibly TRBD1 (6 bases). Germline CDR1 reads LNHDA; CDR2 reads SQIVND (reference sequence). Deletions cut 0 bases from V and 0 bases from J, with 14 bases between. The CDR3 contains 17 residues. The CDR3 bases are TGTGCCAGTAGTATAGAACGGGGGCGCCGGATGAACACTGAAGCTTTCTTT. Protein product: CASSIERGRRMNTEAFF. Full variable domain (outside the CDR3, taken from reference TRBV19 and TRBJ1-1): DGGITQSPKYLFRKEGQNVTLSCEQNLNHDAMYWYRQDPGQGLRLIYYSQIVNDFQKGDIAEGYSVSREKKESFPLTVTSAQKNPTAFYLCASSIERGRRMNTEAFFGQGTRLTVV.

V gene TRBV4-1 combines with J gene TRBJ2-5, with 9 bases aligning to TRBD2. Unmatched junction bases numbered 2, after V lost 0 bases and J lost 0 bases. Germline CDR1 MGHRA, CDR2 YSYEKL. The CDR3 sequence is 16 residues long. The CDR3, as DNA: TGCGCCAGCAGCCAAGATAGGACTAGCGACCAAGAGACCCAGTACTTC. Amino acids: CASSQDRTSDQETQYF.

The chain carries TRBV4-1 and TRBJ1-2; no clear D gene. The CDR3 sequence is 14 residues long. Germline values: CDR1 MGHRA, CDR2 YSYEKL. Trimming left V 0 bases short and J 9 bases short, with 14 bases between. Written as DNA, the CDR3 is TGCGCCAGCAGCCAAGATCCGGGCCTCGCAAGCTACACCTTC. It encodes CASSQDPGLASYTF.

V usage is TRBV30 and J usage is TRBJ1-1, with a tentative D call TRBD1 (5 bases). CDR3 length equals 13 residues. V was cut by 4 bases and J by 1 base, with 10 bases left in between. Germline CDR1 reads GTSNPN; CDR2 reads SVGIG (reference sequence). CDR3 residues: CAWKGVRNTEAFF. CDR3 in DNA: TGTGCCTGGAAAGGGGTAAGGAACACTGAAGCTTTCTTT.

In the case of this clone: This specimen includes other DNA sequences encoding the same CDR3. V is TRBV7-9 and J is TRBJ2-1; TRBD2 matches at 7 bases. Germline CDR1 is SEHNR and CDR2 is FQNEAQ (reference sequence). Trimming took 1 base from V and 4 from J; bases not matched to a gene: 4. The CDR3 extends over 15 amino acids. The CDR3 bases are TGTGCCAGCAGCTTAGGGCTAGCGGAATACAATGAGCAGTTCTTC. Translation gives CASSLGLAEYNEQFF. Full variable domain (missing parts from reference TRBV7-9 and TRBJ2-1): DTGVSQNPRHKITKRGQNVTFRCDPISEHNRLYWYRQTLGQGPEFLTYFQNEAQLEKSRLLSDRFSAERPKGSFSTLEIQRTEQGDSAMYLCASSLGLAEYNEQFFGPGTRLTVL.

This chain connects TRBV12-5 to TRBJ2-7; the D gene could be TRBD1 or TRBD2 (5 bases each). Germline V gene data show CDR1 as LGHNT and CDR2 as FRNRAP. The CDR3 contains 12 residues. V lost 6 bases to trimming and J lost 4 bases, with 10 bases between them. The chain's CDR3 is CASGWGPYEQYF. CDR3 nucleotides: TGTGCTAGTGGCTGGGGACCTTACGAGCAGTACTTC.

The J gene is TRBJ2-5, the V gene TRBV28, with 7 positions matching TRBD2. V gave up 2 bases and J gave up 2 bases; unmatched junction bases: 5. CDR1 is MDHEN, CDR2 SYDVKM, per germline. The CDR3 is 15 amino acids. Here the CDR3 DNA reads TGTGCCAGCAGTTTAGGTCTAGCGGTACAAGAGACCCAGTACTTC. It yields the protein CASSLGLAVQETQYF.

J is TRBJ1-3 and V is TRBV9; D is undetermined. The germline gives CDR1 SGDLS, CDR2 YYNGEE. The ends were cut back, 4 bases at V and 1 base at J, with 12 bases in the middle. There are 15 residues in the CDR3. CDR3 amino acids: CASSYKGRSGNTIYF. DNA of the CDR3: TGTGCCAGCAGCTACAAGGGAAGATCTGGAAACACCATATATTTT. Drawing the rest from reference TRBV9 and TRBJ1-3, the complete variable domain is DSGVTQTPKHLITATGQRVTLRCSPRSGDLSVYWYQQSLDQGLQFLIQYYNGEERAKGNILERFSAQQFPDLHSELNLSSLELGDSALYFCASSYKGRSGNTIYFGEGSWLTVV.

The chain links TRBV28 to TRBJ2-7; tentative D call: TRBD2 (6 bases). Germline CDR1 MDHEN, CDR2 SYDVKM. The CDR3 has 13 amino acids. V was clipped by 9 bases and J by 5 bases, with 17 bases between them. As DNA, the CDR3 is TGTGCCAGTATCGGGATAGCGGATGACGAGCAGTACTTC. Its protein is CASIGIADDEQYF.

This clone was seen only once. The V call is TRBV27, the J call TRBJ2-7, with TRBD2 matching 9 bases. J lost 4 bases, V lost 5 bases, and 9 bases had no gene match. This CDR3 contains 15 residues. CDR1 is MNHEY, CDR2 SMNVEV, per germline (reference sequence). As DNA, the CDR3 is TGTGCCAGCAGTGATGTCGGACTAGCGCAATACGAGCAGTACTTC. It yields the protein CASSDVGLAQYEQYF.

The V and J genes are TRBV27 and TRBJ2-1; D possibly matches TRBD1 or TRBD2 (6 bases each). The V and J ends lost 5 bases and 0 bases respectively, with 14 bases between them. Per the germline V gene, CDR1 is MNHEY and CDR2 is SMNVEV (reference sequence). CDR3 length: 16 amino acids. CDR3 nucleotides: TGTGCCAGCAGTACCCTCGGGGGCCCCTCCTACAATGAGCAGTTCTTC. The encoded protein is CASSTLGGPSYNEQFF.

This sequence joins TRBV28 and TRBJ2-1; no clear D. This CDR3 comprises 15 residues. Trimming pared 0 bases from V and 2 bases from J, leaving 8 bases between. Germline V gene data show CDR1 as MDHEN and CDR2 as SYDVKM. The CDR3 protein is CASSLWQTTYNEQFF. Here the CDR3 DNA reads TGTGCCAGCAGTTTATGGCAGACCACCTACAATGAGCAGTTCTTC.

This chain joins TRBV21-1 and TRBJ2-7. TRBV21-1 counts as a pseudogene. The CDR3 sequence is 15 residues long. In DNA, the CDR3 is TGTGCCAGCAGCAAAGCAACGGGGACCTCCTACGAGCAGTACTTC. Its translation is CASSKATGTSYEQYF.

This rearrangement joins TRBV9 to TRBJ2-3; D call uncertain. Trimming removed 4 bases from V and 2 bases from J, with 14 bases in between. CDR1 SGDLS and CDR2 YYNGEE come from the germline V gene. This CDR3 has 15 amino acids. CDR3 loop: CASSPRFAITDTQYF. In DNA, the CDR3 is TGTGCCAGCAGCCCCCGGTTTGCTATCACAGATACGCAGTATTTT.

The gene calls are TRBV7-9 and TRBJ2-7, with D perhaps TRBD2 (6 bases). V was shortened by 5 bases and J by 7 bases, with 15 bases between the two germline ends. Germline values: CDR1 SEHNR, CDR2 FQNEAQ (reference sequence). The CDR3 spans 13 residues. The CDR3 DNA sequence: TGTGCCAGCAGCCCAGCGAGGGCGGGGGAGCAGTACTTC. It is translated as CASSPARAGEQYF. Looking up the rest from reference TRBV7-9 and TRBJ2-7 gives the full variable domain: DTGVSQNPRHKITKRGQNVTFRCDPISEHNRLYWYRQTLGQGPEFLTYFQNEAQLEKSRLLSDRFSAERPKGSFSTLEIQRTEQGDSAMYLCASSPARAGEQYFGPGTRLTVT.

The V gene is TRBV5-6, the J gene TRBJ2-1; tentative D call: TRBD2 (5 bases). Trimming pared 3 bases from V and 8 bases from J, leaving 18 bases between. The CDR3 is 15 residues long. Germline V gives CDR1 SGHDT, CDR2 YYEEEE. The CDR3 DNA is TGTGCCAGCAGCTCAAGAGGGTTTAATGGGGATGAGCAGTTCTTC. Translating gives CASSSRGFNGDEQFF.

The chain joins TRBV5-1 to TRBJ2-5; D is ambiguous. This CDR3 contains 13 residues. Deletions cut 5 bases from V and 5 bases from J, with 13 bases between. The germline V gene encodes CDR1 SGHRS and CDR2 YFSETQ. The CDR3, as DNA: TGCGCCAGCAGTCCCCCCAGTACCGAGACCCAGTACTTC. It translates to CASSPPSTETQYF.

The chain uses TRBV12-5 and TRBJ1-1, with TRBD1 matching over 9 bases. The V gene end was trimmed by 1 base and the J gene end by 5 bases; junction bases not matched to a gene: 8. Germline CDR1 and CDR2: LGHNT and FRNRAP. There are 16 residues in the CDR3. The CDR3 protein is CASGLGPQGARTEAFF. In nucleotides, the CDR3 is TGTGCTAGTGGTTTGGGGCCACAGGGGGCGAGAACTGAAGCTTTCTTT.

The chain is built from TRBV11-2 and TRBJ2-2; 8 nucleotides match TRBD1. The germline V gene has CDR1 SGHAT and CDR2 FQNNGV. The length of the CDR3 is 15 residues. V was clipped by 4 bases and J by 4 bases; unmatched bases: 5. DNA for the CDR3: TGTGCCAGCAGCTCGCGGACAGGGCCCACCGGGGAGCTGTTTTTT. It yields the protein CASSSRTGPTGELFF.